The following is a T cell receptor beta chain sequence with its context. Its specificity is unknown. Trimming pared 2 bases from V and 0 bases from J, leaving 11 bases between. The CDR3 is made up of 16 amino acids. CDR1 and CDR2 from the germline V gene are SGHRS and YFSETQ. This specimen comes from a study of T cell repertoires in cytomegalovirus infection. Across the study: Indicated by public TCR beta signatures were CMV infection and matching HLA type.

Notes on the study in general: Totalled public TCR beta family frequency picked out people who carried CMV plus the relevant HLA. Clonotype analysis showed dominance of the ex vivo response by HLA-C-restricted CMV-specific TCR beta clonotypes.

TCRdb analysed the reads with MiXCR anew, one entry per CDR3 protein. The sample includes about 490,000 distinct CDR3 sequences, 11% of them seen just once. V is TRBV5-1 and J is TRBJ2-2; possibly TRBD2 for D (6 bases). This TCR was sampled from a human donor in good health (CMV status not recorded). Some clones in this sample may be carry-over from other donors' samples. The sample was PBMCs. The CDR3 sequence is CASSFVGTANTGELFF. The CDR3 DNA reads TGCGCCAGCAGCTTCGTGGGGACTGCGAACACCGGGGAGCTGTTTTTT.